This entry lists 3 T cell receptor beta chains sequenced from one sample in a study of neurological immune-mediated disorders. From the 5' RACE reads, TCRdb called clonotypes with MiXCR, one entry per CDR3 protein. The table records 90,000 to 150,000 distinct CDR3 sequences, about 3.4% of them present only once. Sequencing input: PBMCs. The source is a woman aged 25 to 39 with multiple sclerosis.

This clonotype was observed at least ten times. This sequence joins TRBV20-1 and TRBJ2-2; 9 bases fit TRBD1. Germline CDR1 reads DFQATT; CDR2 reads SNEGSKA (reference sequence). The CDR3 runs 15 residues. Germline trimming cut 4 bases from V and 5 bases from J; bases unmatched to any gene: 8. The DNA of the CDR3 is TGCAGTGCTATGAAACAGGGGGCCTTTACCGGGGAGCTGTTTTTT. Encoded protein: CSAMKQGAFTGELFF.

This clonotype was seen many times. The chain carries TRBV12-3 or TRBV12-4 and TRBJ2-1; 11 bases match TRBD2. V shed 4 bases and J 5 bases; nucleotides not matched to a gene: 7. The CDR3 spans 16 residues. The CDR3, as DNA: TGTGCCAGCAGTTCCTTCGGGACTAGCGGCCACAATGAGCAGTTCTTC. It is translated as CASSSFGTSGHNEQFF.

This clonotype was seen at least ten times. The rearrangement joins TRBV6-5 to TRBJ2-2; TRBD1 agrees at 7 bases. V dropped 5 bases and J dropped 4; count of bases not matched to a gene: 13. CDR1 and CDR2 (germline): MNHEY, SVGAGI. CDR3 length: 17 residues. The CDR3, as DNA: TGTGCCAGCAGTCCATTGTATAGGGGGCCTAGCACCGGGGAGCTGTTTTTT. Its translation is CASSPLYRGPSTGELFF.